A selection of T cell receptor beta chains follows, all from one sample in a study of CD8 T cells in ankylosing spondylitis. TCRdb itself ran the 5' RACE reads through MiXCR, one entry per CDR3 protein. This sample has about 23,000 distinct CDR3 sequences, with about a sixth found just once. The sample consisted of blood. The receptors originated from a male donor with ankylosing spondylitis or in good health (not recorded which). The CDR3 runs from the conserved cysteine through the conserved F or W. D genes are given only for firm matches. A row's size may be missing; if present it is once, few, many or a size class.

v_gene: TRBV7-2; j_gene: TRBJ2-3; d_gene: TRBD2; abundance: many; CDR3nt: TGTGCCAGCAGCTCGGGGACTAGCGGGTTGAGCACAGATACGCAGTATTTT; CDR3aa: CASSSGTSGLSTDTQYF
v_gene: TRBV29-1; j_gene: TRBJ2-2; d_gene: .; abundance: many; CDR3nt: TGCAGCGTCGGGAACACCGGGGAGCTGTTTTTT; CDR3aa: CSVGNTGELFF
v_gene: TRBV30; j_gene: TRBJ2-7; d_gene: .; abundance: .; CDR3nt: TGTGCCTGGAGTCCCAGCTACGAGCAGTACTTC; CDR3aa: CAWSPSYEQYF
v_gene: TRBV20-1; j_gene: TRBJ2-3; d_gene: .; abundance: few; CDR3nt: TGCAGTGCTAGAGATGTGGACAGTAGCACAGATACGCAGTATTTT; CDR3aa: CSARDVDSSTDTQYF
v_gene: TRBV20-1; j_gene: TRBJ2-7; d_gene: TRBD2; abundance: .; CDR3nt: TGCAGTGCTAGGAAGGGACTAGCGGGATACTCAGACTCCTACGAGCAGTACTTC; CDR3aa: CSARKGLAGYSDSYEQYF
v_gene: TRBV5-1; j_gene: TRBJ2-7; d_gene: TRBD2; abundance: .; CDR3nt: TGCGCCAGCACCACATCTAGCGGGAGTTCCTACGAGCAGTACTTC; CDR3aa: CASTTSSGSSYEQYF
v_gene: TRBV5-5; j_gene: TRBJ2-7; d_gene: .; abundance: many; CDR3nt: TGTGCCAGCAGCTTGTGGGACCTACAGTTCTACGAGCAGTACTTC; CDR3aa: CASSLWDLQFYEQYF
v_gene: TRBV24-1; j_gene: TRBJ2-5; d_gene: TRBD1; abundance: few; CDR3nt: TGTGCCACCAGTGATTTAACAGGGGCAGAGACCCAGTACTTC; CDR3aa: CATSDLTGAETQYF
v_gene: TRBV10-1; j_gene: TRBJ2-3; d_gene: .; abundance: few; CDR3nt: TGCGCCAGGGTGGGGATTAGCACAGATACGCAGTATTTT; CDR3aa: CARVGISTDTQYF
v_gene: TRBV28; j_gene: TRBJ2-3; d_gene: .; abundance: .; CDR3nt: TGTGCCAGCAGTTTATTAACGGGGCTGGATACGCAGTATTTT; CDR3aa: CASSLLTGLDTQYF
v_gene: TRBV6-2/TRBV6-3; j_gene: TRBJ2-1; d_gene: .; abundance: .; CDR3nt: TGTGCCAGCAGATCTCCACAGGCCCACAACAATGAGCAGTTCTTC; CDR3aa: CASRSPQAHNNEQFF
v_gene: TRBV5-1; j_gene: TRBJ2-7; d_gene: .; abundance: many; CDR3nt: TGCGCCAGCAGCTTAGGCCCCGGGAATGATTACGAGCAGTACTTC; CDR3aa: CASSLGPGNDYEQYF
v_gene: TRBV5-1; j_gene: TRBJ2-2; d_gene: .; abundance: .; CDR3nt: TGCGCCAGCAGCCCAGGACGCTCCGGGGAGCTGTTTTTT; CDR3aa: CASSPGRSGELFF
v_gene: TRBV12-3/TRBV12-4; j_gene: TRBJ2-1; d_gene: TRBD2; abundance: .; CDR3nt: TGTGCCAGCAGTCGGGGACTAGAGGGCTACAATGAGCAGTTCTTC; CDR3aa: CASSRGLEGYNEQFF
v_gene: TRBV4-2; j_gene: TRBJ1-2; d_gene: .; abundance: .; CDR3nt: TGTGCCAGCAGCCAAGGACAGACGAACTATGGCTACACCTTC; CDR3aa: CASSQGQTNYGYTF
v_gene: TRBV5-6; j_gene: TRBJ2-3; d_gene: .; abundance: many; CDR3nt: TGTGCCAGCACTTCCCCTGTACTTGCCACAGATACGCAGTATTTT; CDR3aa: CASTSPVLATDTQYF
v_gene: TRBV29-1; j_gene: TRBJ2-7; d_gene: .; abundance: .; CDR3nt: TGCAGCGTTGGGATCGGGGACCTCTACGAGCAGTACTTC; CDR3aa: CSVGIGDLYEQYF
v_gene: TRBV20-1; j_gene: TRBJ2-3; d_gene: .; abundance: many; CDR3nt: TGCAGTGCTAGTGGTCCCACAGATACGCAGTATTTT; CDR3aa: CSASGPTDTQYF
v_gene: TRBV7-3; j_gene: TRBJ2-3; d_gene: .; abundance: few; CDR3nt: TGTGCCAGCAGCCAAATGGGACCTGATACGCAGTATTTT; CDR3aa: CASSQMGPDTQYF
v_gene: TRBV20-1; j_gene: TRBJ1-4; d_gene: .; abundance: many; CDR3nt: TGCAGTGCTAGAGATCTGAGGGGGAGCAGTGAAAAACTGTTTTTT; CDR3aa: CSARDLRGSSEKLFF
v_gene: TRBV4-2; j_gene: TRBJ2-5; d_gene: .; abundance: .; CDR3nt: TGTGCCAGCAGCCAAGCTTCCTTGGACAGAGAGACCCAGTACTTC; CDR3aa: CASSQASLDRETQYF
v_gene: TRBV6-6; j_gene: TRBJ1-5; d_gene: TRBD1; abundance: few; CDR3nt: TGTGCCAGCAGTAAACAGGGGGCTAATCAGCCCCAGCATTTT; CDR3aa: CASSKQGANQPQHF
v_gene: TRBV27; j_gene: TRBJ2-7; d_gene: TRBD1; abundance: few; CDR3nt: TGTGCCAGCAGTTTAGGAGGACAGGCTATCGAGCAGTACTTC; CDR3aa: CASSLGGQAIEQYF
v_gene: TRBV12-3/TRBV12-4; j_gene: TRBJ2-3; d_gene: TRBD2; abundance: many; CDR3nt: TGTGCCAGGATTCGCCGGGAGGCAGATACGCAGTATTTT; CDR3aa: CARIRREADTQYF
v_gene: TRBV7-2; j_gene: TRBJ2-3; d_gene: .; abundance: .; CDR3nt: TGTGCCAGCAGCCTCTCCGGACATACCACAGATACGCAGTATTTT; CDR3aa: CASSLSGHTTDTQYF
v_gene: TRBV28; j_gene: TRBJ2-6; d_gene: .; abundance: few; CDR3nt: TGTGCCAGCAGTTTATTGGCTGGGGCCAACGTCCTGACTTTC; CDR3aa: CASSLLAGANVLTF
v_gene: TRBV2; j_gene: TRBJ2-3; d_gene: .; abundance: .; CDR3nt: TGTGCCAGCAGTGAGGGGCGCACAGATACGCAGTATTTT; CDR3aa: CASSEGRTDTQYF
v_gene: TRBV15; j_gene: TRBJ1-6; d_gene: .; abundance: .; CDR3nt: TGTGCCACCAGCAGGACCCCCAGGCGGGACGGTTCACCCCTCCACTTT; CDR3aa: CATSRTPRRDGSPLHF
v_gene: TRBV6-2/TRBV6-3; j_gene: TRBJ2-2; d_gene: .; abundance: .; CDR3nt: TGTGCCAGCAGTTCCGGGATAAACGGGGCCGGGGAGCTGTTTTTT; CDR3aa: CASSSGINGAGELFF
v_gene: TRBV3-1; j_gene: TRBJ2-1; d_gene: TRBD2; abundance: .; CDR3nt: TGTGCCAGCAGCCAAGGCGGGGGGCTCAATGAGCAGTTCTTC; CDR3aa: CASSQGGGLNEQFF
v_gene: TRBV20-1; j_gene: TRBJ2-5; d_gene: .; abundance: .; CDR3nt: TGCAGTGCTAGCCGGGAGTCGCGGGCACAGACCCAGTACTTC; CDR3aa: CSASRESRAQTQYF
v_gene: TRBV7-8; j_gene: TRBJ2-2; d_gene: .; abundance: few; CDR3nt: TGTGCCAGCAGCTTAACAGGGTTGGACACCGGGGAGCTGTTTTTT; CDR3aa: CASSLTGLDTGELFF
v_gene: TRBV7-2; j_gene: TRBJ1-1; d_gene: TRBD1; abundance: .; CDR3nt: TGTGCCAGCAGCCTGGGACAGGCTTACACTGAAGCTTTCTTT; CDR3aa: CASSLGQAYTEAFF
v_gene: TRBV29-1; j_gene: TRBJ1-4; d_gene: .; abundance: few; CDR3nt: TGCAGCGTGGTCTTGAGTGAAAAACTGTTTTTT; CDR3aa: CSVVLSEKLFF
v_gene: TRBV28; j_gene: TRBJ1-2; d_gene: .; abundance: hyperexpanded; CDR3nt: TGTGCCAGCAGTGTACGTGGGGCTGACGGCTACACCTTC; CDR3aa: CASSVRGADGYTF
v_gene: TRBV12-3/TRBV12-4; j_gene: TRBJ2-1; d_gene: TRBD2; abundance: few; CDR3nt: TGTGCCAGCGGGTTACTAGCGGGGTACAATGAGCAGTTCTTC; CDR3aa: CASGLLAGYNEQFF
v_gene: TRBV18; j_gene: TRBJ2-3; d_gene: .; abundance: .; CDR3nt: TGTGCCAGCTCACCATCAATAGAACTTCCTAGCACAGATACGCAGTATTTT; CDR3aa: CASSPSIELPSTDTQYF
v_gene: TRBV20-1; j_gene: TRBJ1-5; d_gene: .; abundance: many; CDR3nt: TGCAGTGCTAGAGCAATGGGGAATCAGCCCCAGCATTTT; CDR3aa: CSARAMGNQPQHF
v_gene: TRBV12-3/TRBV12-4; j_gene: TRBJ2-5; d_gene: .; abundance: .; CDR3nt: TGTGCCAGCAGATCGACTGTCCAAGAGACCCAGTACTTC; CDR3aa: CASRSTVQETQYF
v_gene: TRBV28; j_gene: TRBJ1-2; d_gene: TRBD1; abundance: many; CDR3nt: TGTGCCAGCAGTAGGGACAGGGGGCGGTACGGCTACACCTTC; CDR3aa: CASSRDRGRYGYTF
v_gene: TRBV6-6; j_gene: TRBJ1-5; d_gene: TRBD1; abundance: .; CDR3nt: TGTGCCAGCAAAGACACAGGGGGCGGCAATCAGCCCCAGCATTTT; CDR3aa: CASKDTGGGNQPQHF
v_gene: TRBV29-1; j_gene: TRBJ2-3; d_gene: .; abundance: medium-sized; CDR3nt: TGCAGCGTTGTTAGCCCTCGCACAGATACGCAGTATTTT; CDR3aa: CSVVSPRTDTQYF
v_gene: TRBV28; j_gene: TRBJ2-2; d_gene: .; abundance: .; CDR3nt: TGTGCCAGCAGCGCTCCCCTGCTCCAGGGGACGATGCGGGAGCTGTTTTTT; CDR3aa: CASSAPLLQGTMRELFF
v_gene: TRBV6-4; j_gene: TRBJ2-3; d_gene: .; abundance: few; CDR3nt: TGTGCCAGCAGTGACTCGGCAGGGGCGACAGATACGCAGTATTTT; CDR3aa: CASSDSAGATDTQYF
v_gene: TRBV24-1; j_gene: TRBJ2-1; d_gene: TRBD1; abundance: many; CDR3nt: TGTGCCACCAGTGATCAAGGGACAGGGGGCAATGAGCAGTTCTTC; CDR3aa: CATSDQGTGGNEQFF
v_gene: TRBV3-1; j_gene: TRBJ2-6; d_gene: TRBD2; abundance: many; CDR3nt: TGTGCCAGCAGTCCCTTAGCGGGGGCTTCTGGGGCCAACGTCCTGACTTTC; CDR3aa: CASSPLAGASGANVLTF
v_gene: TRBV11-3; j_gene: TRBJ2-3; d_gene: .; abundance: .; CDR3nt: TGTGCCAGCAGCAGGGGATTTAGCACAGATACGCAGTATTTT; CDR3aa: CASSRGFSTDTQYF
v_gene: TRBV27; j_gene: TRBJ1-2; d_gene: TRBD1; abundance: .; CDR3nt: TGTGCCAGCAGTTCCCCGGACAGGGAAGGGGATGGCTACACCTTC; CDR3aa: CASSSPDREGDGYTF
v_gene: TRBV29-1; j_gene: TRBJ2-1; d_gene: .; abundance: few; CDR3nt: TGCAGCGTTGCCGGGTTCAGCAATGAGCAGTTCTTC; CDR3aa: CSVAGFSNEQFF
v_gene: TRBV3-1; j_gene: TRBJ2-2; d_gene: .; abundance: .; CDR3nt: TGTGCCAGCAGCCAGGAGTATAAGGGACTCCGGGGCTACACCGGGGAGCTGTTTTTT; CDR3aa: CASSQEYKGLRGYTGELFF
v_gene: TRBV6-1; j_gene: TRBJ2-7; d_gene: .; abundance: .; CDR3nt: TGTGCCAGCACCTCTGTAGGATACGAGCAGTACTTC; CDR3aa: CASTSVGYEQYF
v_gene: TRBV5-6; j_gene: TRBJ2-7; d_gene: .; abundance: many; CDR3nt: TGTGCCAGCAGCTGGGGACTCCTTTCCTACGAGCAGTACTTC; CDR3aa: CASSWGLLSYEQYF
v_gene: TRBV5-1; j_gene: TRBJ2-2; d_gene: .; abundance: medium-sized; CDR3nt: TGCGCCAGCAGCCTTGGGACGGCCAACCGGGAGCTGTTTTTT; CDR3aa: CASSLGTANRELFF
v_gene: TRBV6-6; j_gene: TRBJ1-1; d_gene: TRBD1; abundance: .; CDR3nt: TGTGCCAGCAGTTACGACAGGGGGCCCACTGAAGCTTTCTTT; CDR3aa: CASSYDRGPTEAFF